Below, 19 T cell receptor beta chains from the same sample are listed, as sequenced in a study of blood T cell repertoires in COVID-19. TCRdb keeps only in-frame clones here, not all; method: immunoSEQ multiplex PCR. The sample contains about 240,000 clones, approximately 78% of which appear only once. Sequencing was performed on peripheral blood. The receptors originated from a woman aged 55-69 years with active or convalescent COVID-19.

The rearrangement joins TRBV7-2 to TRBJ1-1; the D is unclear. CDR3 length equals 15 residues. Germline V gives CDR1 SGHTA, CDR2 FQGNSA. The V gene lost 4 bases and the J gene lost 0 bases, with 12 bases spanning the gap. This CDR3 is CASSSQSYMNTEAFF. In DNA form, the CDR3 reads TGTGCCAGCAGCTCCCAATCATACATGAACACTGAAGCTTTCTTT.

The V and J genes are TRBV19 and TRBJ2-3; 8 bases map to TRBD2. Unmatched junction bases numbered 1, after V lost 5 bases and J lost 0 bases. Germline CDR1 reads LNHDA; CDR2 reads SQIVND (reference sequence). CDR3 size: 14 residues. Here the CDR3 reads CASSPSGSTDTQYF. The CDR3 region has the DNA TGTGCCAGTAGTCCTAGCGGGAGCACAGATACGCAGTATTTT.

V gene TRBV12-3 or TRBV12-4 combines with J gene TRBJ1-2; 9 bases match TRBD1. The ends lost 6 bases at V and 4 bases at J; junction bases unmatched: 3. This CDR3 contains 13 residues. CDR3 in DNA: TGTGCCAGCAGACGACAGGGGGTCTATGGCTACACCTTC. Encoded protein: CASRRQGVYGYTF.

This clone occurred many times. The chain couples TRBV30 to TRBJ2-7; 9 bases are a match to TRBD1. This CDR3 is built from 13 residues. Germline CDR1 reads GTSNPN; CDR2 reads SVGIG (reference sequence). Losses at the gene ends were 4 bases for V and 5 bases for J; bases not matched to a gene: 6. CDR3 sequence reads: CAWNIQGADEQYF. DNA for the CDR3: TGTGCCTGGAACATACAGGGGGCGGACGAGCAGTACTTC.

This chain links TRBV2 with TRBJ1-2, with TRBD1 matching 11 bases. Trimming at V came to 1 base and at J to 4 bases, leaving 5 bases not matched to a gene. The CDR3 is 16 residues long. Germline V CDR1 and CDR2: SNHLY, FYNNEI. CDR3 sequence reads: CASSEVGQGALYGYTF. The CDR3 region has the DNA TGTGCCAGCAGTGAAGTCGGACAGGGGGCCCTCTATGGCTACACCTTC.

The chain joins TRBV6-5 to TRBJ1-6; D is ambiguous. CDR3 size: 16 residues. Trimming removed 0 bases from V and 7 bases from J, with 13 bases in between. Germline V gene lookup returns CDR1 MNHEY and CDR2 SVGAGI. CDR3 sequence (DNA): TGTGCCAGCAGTTACTCGGTGTCTTTCTACAATTCACCCCTCCACTTT. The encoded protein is CASSYSVSFYNSPLHF.

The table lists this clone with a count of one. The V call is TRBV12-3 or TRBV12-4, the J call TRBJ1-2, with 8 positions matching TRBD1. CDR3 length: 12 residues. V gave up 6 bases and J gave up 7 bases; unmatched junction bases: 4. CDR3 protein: CASRTGVGGYTF. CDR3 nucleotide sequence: TGTGCCAGCAGGACAGGGGTTGGTGGCTACACCTTC.

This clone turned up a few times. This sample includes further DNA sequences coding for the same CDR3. The CDR3 DNA reads as TGTGCCAGCTCACCAGGACAGGACTATGGCTACACCTTC. This gives the protein CASSPGQDYGYTF. The V and J genes are TRBV18 and TRBJ1-2; 7 bases line up with TRBD1. V gave up 2 bases and J gave up 3 bases; unmatched junction bases: 0. The CDR3 has 13 amino acids. Germline CDR1 and CDR2: KGHSH and LQKENI.

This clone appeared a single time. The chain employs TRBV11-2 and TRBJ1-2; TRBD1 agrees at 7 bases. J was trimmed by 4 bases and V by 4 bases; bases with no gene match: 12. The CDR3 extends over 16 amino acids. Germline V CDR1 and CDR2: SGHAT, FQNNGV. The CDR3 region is CASSSTRGRTGYGYTF. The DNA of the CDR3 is TGTGCCAGCAGCTCCACCAGGGGGAGAACGGGCTATGGCTACACCTTC.

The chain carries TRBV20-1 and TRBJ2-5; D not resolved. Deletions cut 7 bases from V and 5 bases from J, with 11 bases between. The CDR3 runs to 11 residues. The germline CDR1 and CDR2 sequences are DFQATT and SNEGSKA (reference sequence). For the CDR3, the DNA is TGCAGTGTCCCGTCCAGGGAGACCCAGTACTTC. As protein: CSVPSRETQYF.

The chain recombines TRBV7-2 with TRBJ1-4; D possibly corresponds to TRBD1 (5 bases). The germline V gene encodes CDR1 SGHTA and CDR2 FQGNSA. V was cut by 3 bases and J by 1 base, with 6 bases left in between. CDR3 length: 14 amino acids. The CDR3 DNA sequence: TGTGCCAGCAGCTTCCAGGGAACTAATGAAAAACTGTTTTTT. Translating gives CASSFQGTNEKLFF.

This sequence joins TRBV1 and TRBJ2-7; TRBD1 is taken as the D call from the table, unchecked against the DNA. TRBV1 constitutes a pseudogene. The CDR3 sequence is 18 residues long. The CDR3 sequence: CTSSPKGTHRPLFYEQYF. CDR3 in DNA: TGCACCAGCAGCCCGAAGGGAACACACAGGCCCTTGTTCTACGAGCAGTACTTC.

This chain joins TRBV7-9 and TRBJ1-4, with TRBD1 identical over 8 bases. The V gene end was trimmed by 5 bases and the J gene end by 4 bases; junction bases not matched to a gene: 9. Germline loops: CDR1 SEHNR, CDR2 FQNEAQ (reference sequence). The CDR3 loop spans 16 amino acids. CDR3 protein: CASSDQGAGFNEKLFF. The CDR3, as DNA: TGTGCCAGCAGCGACCAGGGGGCAGGGTTTAATGAAAAACTGTTTTTT.

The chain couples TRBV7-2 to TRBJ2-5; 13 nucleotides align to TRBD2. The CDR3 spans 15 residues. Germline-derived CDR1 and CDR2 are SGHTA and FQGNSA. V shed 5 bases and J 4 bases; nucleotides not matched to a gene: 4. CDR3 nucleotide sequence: TGTGCCAGCAGCCGGACTAGCGGGGGATTAGAGACCCAGTACTTC. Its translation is CASSRTSGGLETQYF.

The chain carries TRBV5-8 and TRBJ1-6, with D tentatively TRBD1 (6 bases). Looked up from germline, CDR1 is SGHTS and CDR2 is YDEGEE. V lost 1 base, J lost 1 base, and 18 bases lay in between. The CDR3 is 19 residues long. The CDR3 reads CASSLTRVRGNSYNSPLHF. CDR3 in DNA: TGTGCCAGCAGCTTGACACGAGTCAGGGGAAATTCCTATAATTCACCCCTCCACTTT.

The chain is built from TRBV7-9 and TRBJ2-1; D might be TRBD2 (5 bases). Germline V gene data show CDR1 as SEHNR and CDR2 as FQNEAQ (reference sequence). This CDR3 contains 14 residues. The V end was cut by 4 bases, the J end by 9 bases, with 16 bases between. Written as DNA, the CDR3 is TGTGCCAGCAGCTCAACGGCGAGGGTACTTGAGCAGTTCTTC. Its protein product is CASSSTARVLEQFF.

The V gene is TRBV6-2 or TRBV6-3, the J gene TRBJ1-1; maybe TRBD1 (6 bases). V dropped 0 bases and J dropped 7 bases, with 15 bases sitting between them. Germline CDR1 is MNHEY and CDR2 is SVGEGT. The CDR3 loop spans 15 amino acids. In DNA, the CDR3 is TGTGCCAGCAGTTACTCGGGGGGGCCGTGGTTTGAAGCTTTCTTT. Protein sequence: CASSYSGGPWFEAFF.

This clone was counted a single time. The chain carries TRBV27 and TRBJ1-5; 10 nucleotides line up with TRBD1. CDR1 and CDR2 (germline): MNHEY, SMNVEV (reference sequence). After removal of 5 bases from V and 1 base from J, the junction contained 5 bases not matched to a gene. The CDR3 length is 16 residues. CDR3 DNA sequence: TGTGCCAGCAGTCCCAGGGACAGGGGAAGCAATCAGCCCCAGCATTTT. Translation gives CASSPRDRGSNQPQHF.

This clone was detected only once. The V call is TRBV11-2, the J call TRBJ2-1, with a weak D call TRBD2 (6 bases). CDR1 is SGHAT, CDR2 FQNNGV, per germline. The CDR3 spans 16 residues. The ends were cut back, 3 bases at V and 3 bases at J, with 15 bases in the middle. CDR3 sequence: CASSFTGGDLYNEQFF. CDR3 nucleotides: TGTGCCAGCAGCTTTACCGGCGGGGACCTCTACAATGAGCAGTTCTTC.